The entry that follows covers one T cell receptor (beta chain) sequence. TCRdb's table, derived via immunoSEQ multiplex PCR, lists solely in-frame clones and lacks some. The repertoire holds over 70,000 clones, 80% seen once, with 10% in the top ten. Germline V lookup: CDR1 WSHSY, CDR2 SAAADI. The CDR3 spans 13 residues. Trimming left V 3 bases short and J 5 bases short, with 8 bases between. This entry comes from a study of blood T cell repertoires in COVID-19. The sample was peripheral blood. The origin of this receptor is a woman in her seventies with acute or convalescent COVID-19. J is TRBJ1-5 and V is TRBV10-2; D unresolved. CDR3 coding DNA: TGCGCCAGCAGTGAACAAGAGGATCAGCCCCAGCATTTT. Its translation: CASSEQEDQPQHF.